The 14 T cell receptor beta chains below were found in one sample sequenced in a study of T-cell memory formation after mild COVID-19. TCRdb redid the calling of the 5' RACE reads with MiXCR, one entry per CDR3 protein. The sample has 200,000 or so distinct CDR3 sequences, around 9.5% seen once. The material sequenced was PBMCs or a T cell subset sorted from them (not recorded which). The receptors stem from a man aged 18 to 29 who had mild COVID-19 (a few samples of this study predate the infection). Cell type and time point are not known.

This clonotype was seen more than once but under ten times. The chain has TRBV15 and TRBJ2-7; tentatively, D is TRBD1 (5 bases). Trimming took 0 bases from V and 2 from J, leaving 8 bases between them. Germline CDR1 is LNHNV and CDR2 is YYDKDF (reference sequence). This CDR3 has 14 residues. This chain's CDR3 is CATSRDWGTYEQYF. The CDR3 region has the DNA TGTGCCACCAGCAGAGATTGGGGCACCTACGAGCAGTACTTC.

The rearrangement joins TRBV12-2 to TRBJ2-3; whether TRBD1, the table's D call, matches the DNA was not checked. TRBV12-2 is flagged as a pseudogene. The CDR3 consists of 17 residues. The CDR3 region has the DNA TGTGCAAGTCGCTTAGCACCTGACGGGGGGGCTTCAGATACGCAGTATTTT. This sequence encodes CASRLAPDGGASDTQYF.

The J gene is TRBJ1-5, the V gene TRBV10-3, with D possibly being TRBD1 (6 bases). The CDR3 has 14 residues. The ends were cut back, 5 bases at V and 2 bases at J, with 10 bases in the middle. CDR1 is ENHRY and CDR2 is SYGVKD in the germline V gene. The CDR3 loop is CAISLSGGNQPQHF. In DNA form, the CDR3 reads TGTGCCATCAGTCTTTCAGGGGGCAATCAGCCCCAGCATTTT.

The CDR3: CASGLGVGNQETQYF. In DNA, the CDR3 is TGTGCTAGTGGTTTGGGAGTGGGGAACCAAGAGACCCAGTACTTC. The V gene is TRBV12-5, the J gene TRBJ2-5; no definite D call. Trimming took 1 base from V and 0 from J, leaving 9 bases between them. CDR3 size: 15 residues. Germline V gene sequence: CDR1 LGHNT, CDR2 FRNRAP.

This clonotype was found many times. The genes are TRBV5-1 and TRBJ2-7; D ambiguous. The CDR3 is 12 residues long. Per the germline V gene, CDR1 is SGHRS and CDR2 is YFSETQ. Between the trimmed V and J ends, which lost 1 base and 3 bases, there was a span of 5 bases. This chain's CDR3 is CASSLSGYEQYF. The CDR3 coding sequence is TGCGCCAGCAGCTTGTCGGGCTACGAGCAGTACTTC.

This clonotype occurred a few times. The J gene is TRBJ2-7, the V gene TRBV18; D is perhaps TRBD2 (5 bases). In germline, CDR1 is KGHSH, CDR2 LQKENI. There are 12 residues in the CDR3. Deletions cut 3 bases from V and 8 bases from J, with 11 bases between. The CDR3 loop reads CASSPESGKQYV. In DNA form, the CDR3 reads TGTGCCAGCTCACCGGAGTCGGGGAAGCAGTACGTC.

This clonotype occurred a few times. For the CDR3, the DNA is TGCGCCAGCAGCTCCGGCTGGAGCGGGGGGGCGGTTGAGCAGTTCTTC. This encodes CASSSGWSGGAVEQFF. The rearrangement links TRBV5-1 to TRBJ2-1; 10 nucleotides align to TRBD2. CDR1 is SGHRS and CDR2 is YFSETQ in the germline V gene. Unmatched junction bases numbered 12, after V lost 3 bases and J lost 9 bases. The CDR3 extends over 16 amino acids.

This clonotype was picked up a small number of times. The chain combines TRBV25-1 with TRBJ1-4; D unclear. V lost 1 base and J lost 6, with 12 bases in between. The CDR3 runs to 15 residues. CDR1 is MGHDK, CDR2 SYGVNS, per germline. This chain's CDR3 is CASSELKGSDEKLFF. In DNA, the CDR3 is TGTGCCAGCAGTGAATTGAAGGGTTCCGATGAAAAACTGTTTTTT.

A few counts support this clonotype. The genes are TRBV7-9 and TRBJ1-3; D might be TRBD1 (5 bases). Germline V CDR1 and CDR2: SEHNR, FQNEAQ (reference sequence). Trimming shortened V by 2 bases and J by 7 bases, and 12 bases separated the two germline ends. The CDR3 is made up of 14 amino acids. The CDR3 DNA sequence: TGTGCCAGCAGCTTAATGGTACAGGAGAACACCATATATTTT. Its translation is CASSLMVQENTIYF.

CDR3 nucleotides: TGTGCCAGCAGTCACCGCCGGGACCTCTATGGCTACACCTTC. Translating it yields CASSHRRDLYGYTF. The genes are TRBV28 and TRBJ1-2; tentative D call: TRBD1 (5 bases). CDR3 size: 14 residues. Trimming pared 5 bases from V and 4 bases from J, leaving 14 bases between. In germline, CDR1 is MDHEN, CDR2 SYDVKM.

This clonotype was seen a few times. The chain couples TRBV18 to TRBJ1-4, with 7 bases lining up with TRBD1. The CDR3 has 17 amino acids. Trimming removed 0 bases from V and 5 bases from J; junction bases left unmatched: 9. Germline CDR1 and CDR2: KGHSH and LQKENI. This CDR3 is CASSPPSFGGQNEKLFF. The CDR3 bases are TGTGCCAGCTCACCACCGAGTTTCGGGGGACAGAATGAAAAACTGTTTTTT.

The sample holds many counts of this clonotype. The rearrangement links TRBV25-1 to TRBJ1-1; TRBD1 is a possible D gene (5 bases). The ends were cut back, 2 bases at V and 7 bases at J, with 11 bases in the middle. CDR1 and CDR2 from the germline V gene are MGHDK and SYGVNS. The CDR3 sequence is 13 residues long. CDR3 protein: CASSEAGSIEAFF. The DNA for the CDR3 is TGTGCCAGCAGTGAAGCAGGGTCTATTGAAGCTTTCTTT.

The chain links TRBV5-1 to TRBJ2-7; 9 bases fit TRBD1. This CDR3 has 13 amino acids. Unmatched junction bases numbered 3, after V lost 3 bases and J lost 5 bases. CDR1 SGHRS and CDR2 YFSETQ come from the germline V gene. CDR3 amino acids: CASSWGQGDEQYV. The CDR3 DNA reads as TGCGCCAGCAGCTGGGGACAGGGTGACGAGCAGTACGTC.

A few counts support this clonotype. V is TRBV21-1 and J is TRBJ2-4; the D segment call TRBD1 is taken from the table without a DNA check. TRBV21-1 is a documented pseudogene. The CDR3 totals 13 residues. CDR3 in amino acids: CARPGDSKNIQYF. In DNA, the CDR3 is TGTGCCAGACCCGGGGACAGCAAAAACATTCAGTACTTC.